This TCR beta chain was found in a study of blood T cell repertoires in COVID-19 (TCRdb year 2020). In terms of the full investigation: The collaborator samples originated in the United States, Italy and Spain and spanned the acute and convalescent phases of COVID-19. The prospective study material was composed of cDNA or gDNA derived from T cells, B-cell-depleted T cells, or PBMCs. Deeply sampled blood TCRbeta repertoires from subjects exposed to, actively infected with, or recovered from COVID-19 were included in the dataset. The repertoires were made available in a free public database intended to serve as a resource for research on the immune response to SARS-CoV-2. Samples came from the ongoing ImmuneRACE study (first 160 participants) plus 1,254 subjects from 6 global collaborators. The sample metadata nearly always contained a de-identified subject ID, COVID-19 status, age in years and sex. Where available, HLA class I and class II types were obtained from metadata supplied by the sample provider rather than from assay-based typing. General study outcomes and caveats: How much clinical and demographic metadata was included differed by source and by participant, and the metadata was provided uncurated.

The immunoSEQ Assay, a bias-controlled multiplex PCR, was used to amplify TCRbeta CDR3 regions from genomic DNA. The original methods were these. The number of nucleated cells in each sample was estimated from the amplification of reference gene primers within the assay. To quantify the absolute abundance of each unique TCRbeta CDR3 rearrangement, sequence reads were collapsed and filtered. For each sample, productive Simpson clonality was calculated as the square root of Simpson's diversity index over productive rearrangements. The table was pulled from immuneACCESS by TCRdb, which kept in-frame rearrangements only. Such tables lose some clones; where checked, under half of the loss comes from unresolved V genes, and the rest has no known cause. V and J calls and clone size follow that table, whereas D and trimming were derived from the DNA. This sample lists about 390,000 clones; over 75% were detected once. The ten largest account for about 2.1% of the sample.

Concerning this clone itself: This receptor's antigen is unknown. It has no much larger one-base neighbor in the sample; base qualities were not kept.

Per the germline V gene, SGHRS is the CDR1 and YFSETQ is the CDR2. The CDR3 goes from the cysteine to the phenylalanine over 18 residues. CDR3 DNA is the only sequence kept; it has 54 bases, read in frame from the first base. Trimming at the junction amounts to 4 bases on V and 6 bases on J, and the germline ends lie 26 bases apart. In Seattle, one collaborating source enrolled patients while the infection was active and tracked those patients longitudinally over the course of disease. The collaborating institutions used their own protocols to collect whole blood in K2EDTA tubes. For TCRbeta analysis, collaborator samples were shipped as frozen whole blood, as isolated PBMCs, or as DNA extracted from either sample type.

This TCR derives from a woman aged 55-70 years with COVID-19, enrolled during active disease. This receptor chain uses TRBV5-1 and TRBJ2-1; the D gene is perhaps TRBD2, from 7 matching bases. Sample: peripheral blood. The CDR3 amino acid sequence is: CASSLRLYGGASRNEQFF. Here is the DNA: TGCGCCAGCAGCCTCCGGCTTTATGGGGGGGCCTCCCGCAATGAGCAGTTCTTC.